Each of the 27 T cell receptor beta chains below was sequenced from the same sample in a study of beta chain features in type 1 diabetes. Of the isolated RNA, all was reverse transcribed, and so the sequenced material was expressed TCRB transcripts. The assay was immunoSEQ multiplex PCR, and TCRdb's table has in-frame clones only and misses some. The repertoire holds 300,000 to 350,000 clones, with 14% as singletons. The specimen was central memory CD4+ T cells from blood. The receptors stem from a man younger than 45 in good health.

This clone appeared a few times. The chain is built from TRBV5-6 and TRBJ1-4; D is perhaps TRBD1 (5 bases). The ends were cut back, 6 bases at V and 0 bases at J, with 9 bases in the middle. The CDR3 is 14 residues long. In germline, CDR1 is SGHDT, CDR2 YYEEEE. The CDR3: CASIKQATNEKLFF. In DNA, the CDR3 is TGTGCCAGCATTAAACAGGCAACTAATGAAAAACTGTTTTTT.

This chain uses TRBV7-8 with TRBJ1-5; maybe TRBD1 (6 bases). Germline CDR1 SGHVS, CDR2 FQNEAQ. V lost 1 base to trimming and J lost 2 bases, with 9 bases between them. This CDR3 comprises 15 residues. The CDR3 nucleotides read TGTGCCAGCAGCTTAGAGGGGGTTGGCAATCAGCCCCAGCATTTT. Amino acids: CASSLEGVGNQPQHF.

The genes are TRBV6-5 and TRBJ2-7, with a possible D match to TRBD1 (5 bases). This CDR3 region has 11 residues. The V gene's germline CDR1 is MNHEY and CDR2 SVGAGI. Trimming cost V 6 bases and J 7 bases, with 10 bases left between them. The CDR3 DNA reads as TGTGCCAGCAGGCTTAGGGGAGAGCAGTACTTC. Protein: CASRLRGEQYF.

CDR3 loop: CASSTRTGRTDTQYF. Written as DNA, the CDR3 is TGTGCCAGCAGCACACGGACAGGGCGCACAGATACGCAGTATTTT. The genes are TRBV11-3 and TRBJ2-3; the match to TRBD1 covers 8 bases. The CDR3 has 15 amino acids. CDR1 SGHNT and CDR2 YENEEA come from the germline V gene. After removal of 5 bases from V and 1 base from J, the junction contained 5 bases not matched to a gene. Drawing the rest from reference TRBV11-3 and TRBJ2-3, the complete variable domain is EAGVVQSPRYKIIEKKQPVAFWCNPISGHNTLYWYLQNLGQGPELLIRYENEEAVDDSQLPKDRFSAERLKGVDSTLKIQPAELGDSAVYLCASSTRTGRTDTQYFGPGTRLTVL.

The CDR3 DNA sequence: TGTGCCAGCAGCGTTTCCCCCACCAGGGGTAATGAAAAACTGTTTTTT. Residues: CASSVSPTRGNEKLFF. The chain uses TRBV9 and TRBJ1-4, with D maybe TRBD1 (6 bases). The CDR3 totals 16 residues. Deletions cut 2 bases from V and 4 bases from J, with 15 bases between. Germline V gene sequence: CDR1 SGDLS, CDR2 YYNGEE.

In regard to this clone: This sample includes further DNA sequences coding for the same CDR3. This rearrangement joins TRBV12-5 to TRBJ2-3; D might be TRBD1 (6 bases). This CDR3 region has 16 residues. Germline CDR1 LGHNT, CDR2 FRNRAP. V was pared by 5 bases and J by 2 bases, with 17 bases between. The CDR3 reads CASGLGQWTHTDTQYF. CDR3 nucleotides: TGTGCTAGTGGTCTGGGACAATGGACCCACACAGATACGCAGTATTTT.

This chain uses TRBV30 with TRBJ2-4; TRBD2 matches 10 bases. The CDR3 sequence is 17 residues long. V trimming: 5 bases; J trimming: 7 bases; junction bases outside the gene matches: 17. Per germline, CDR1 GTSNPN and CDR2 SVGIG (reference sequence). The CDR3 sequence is CAWGMGQIGGLANIQYF. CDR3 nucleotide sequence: TGTGCCTGGGGAATGGGGCAGATAGGGGGACTAGCGAACATTCAGTACTTC.

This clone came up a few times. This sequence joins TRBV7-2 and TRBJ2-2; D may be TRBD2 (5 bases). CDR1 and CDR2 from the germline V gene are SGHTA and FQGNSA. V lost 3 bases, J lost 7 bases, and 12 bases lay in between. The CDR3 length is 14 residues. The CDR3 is CASSFGGSGGELFF. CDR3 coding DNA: TGTGCCAGCAGCTTTGGCGGGTCGGGCGGGGAGCTGTTTTTT. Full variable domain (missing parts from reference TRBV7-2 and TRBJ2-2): GAGVSQSPSNKVTEKGKDVELRCDPISGHTALYWYRQSLGQGLEFLIYFQGNSAPDKSGLPSDRFSAERTGGSVSTLTIQRTQQEDSAVYLCASSFGGSGGELFFGEGSRLTVL.

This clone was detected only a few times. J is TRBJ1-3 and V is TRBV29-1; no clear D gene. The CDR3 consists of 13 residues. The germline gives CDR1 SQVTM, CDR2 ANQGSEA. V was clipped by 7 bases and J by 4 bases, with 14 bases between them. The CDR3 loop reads CSGSETSGNTIYF. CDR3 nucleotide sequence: TGCAGCGGCTCAGAGACCTCAGGAAACACCATATATTTT.

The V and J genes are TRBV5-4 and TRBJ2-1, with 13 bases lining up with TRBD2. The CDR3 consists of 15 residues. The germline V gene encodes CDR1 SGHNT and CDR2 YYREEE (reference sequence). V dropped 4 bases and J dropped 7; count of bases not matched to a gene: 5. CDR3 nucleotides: TGTGCCAGCAGCGTGCAGACTAGCGGGGGGAATGAGCAGTTCTTC. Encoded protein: CASSVQTSGGNEQFF.

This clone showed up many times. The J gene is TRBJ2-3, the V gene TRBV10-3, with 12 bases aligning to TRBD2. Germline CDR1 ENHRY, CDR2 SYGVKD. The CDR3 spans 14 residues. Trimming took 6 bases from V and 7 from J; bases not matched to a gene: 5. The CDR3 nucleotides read TGTGCCATCAGCCCGACTAGCGGGAGAAATACGCAGTATTTT. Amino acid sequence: CAISPTSGRNTQYF.

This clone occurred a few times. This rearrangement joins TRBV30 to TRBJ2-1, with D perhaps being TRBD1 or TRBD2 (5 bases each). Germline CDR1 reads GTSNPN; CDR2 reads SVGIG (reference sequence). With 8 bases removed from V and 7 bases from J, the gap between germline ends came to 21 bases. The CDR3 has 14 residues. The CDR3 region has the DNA TGTGCCAGGGGAAATCAGAACTCGGGAAATGAGCAGTTCTTC. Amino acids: CARGNQNSGNEQFF.

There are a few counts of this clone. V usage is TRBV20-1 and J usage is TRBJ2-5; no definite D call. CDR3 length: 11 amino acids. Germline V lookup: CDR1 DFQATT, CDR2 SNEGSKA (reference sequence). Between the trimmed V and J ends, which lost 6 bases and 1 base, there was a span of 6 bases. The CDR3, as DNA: TGCAGTGCGATGGGCCAAGAGACCCAGTACTTC. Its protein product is CSAMGQETQYF.

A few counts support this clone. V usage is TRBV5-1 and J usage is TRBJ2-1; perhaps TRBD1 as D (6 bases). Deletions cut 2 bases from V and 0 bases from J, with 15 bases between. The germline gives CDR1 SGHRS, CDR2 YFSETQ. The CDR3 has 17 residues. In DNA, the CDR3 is TGCGCCAGCAGCTTAGGTGGGGGCTCTATCTCCTACAATGAGCAGTTCTTC. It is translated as CASSLGGGSISYNEQFF.

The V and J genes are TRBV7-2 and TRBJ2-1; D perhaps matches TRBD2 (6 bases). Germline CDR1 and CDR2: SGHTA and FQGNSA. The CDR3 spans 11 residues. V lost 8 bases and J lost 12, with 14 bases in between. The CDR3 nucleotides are TGTGCCAGCCGCCGGGAGTCTGGGCAGTTCTTC. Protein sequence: CASRRESGQFF.

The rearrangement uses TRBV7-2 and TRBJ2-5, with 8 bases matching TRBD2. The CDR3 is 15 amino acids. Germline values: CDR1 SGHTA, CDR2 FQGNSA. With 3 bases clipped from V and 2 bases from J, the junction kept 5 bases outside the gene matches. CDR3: CASSLGTSYQETQYF. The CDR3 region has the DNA TGTGCCAGCAGCTTGGGGACTAGTTATCAAGAGACCCAGTACTTC. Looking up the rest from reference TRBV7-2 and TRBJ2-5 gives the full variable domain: GAGVSQSPSNKVTEKGKDVELRCDPISGHTALYWYRQSLGQGLEFLIYFQGNSAPDKSGLPSDRFSAERTGGSVSTLTIQRTQQEDSAVYLCASSLGTSYQETQYFGPGTRLLVL.

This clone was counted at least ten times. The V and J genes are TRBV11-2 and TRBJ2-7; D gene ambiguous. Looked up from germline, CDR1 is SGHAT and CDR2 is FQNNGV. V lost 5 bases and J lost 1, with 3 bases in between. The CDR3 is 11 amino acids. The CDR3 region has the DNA TGTGCCAGCAGCCAATCCTACGAGCAGTACTTC. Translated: CASSQSYEQYF. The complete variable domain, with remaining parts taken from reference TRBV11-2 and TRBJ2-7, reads EAGVAQSPRYKIIEKRQSVAFWCNPISGHATLYWYQQILGQGPKLLIQFQNNGVVDDSQLPKDRFSAERLKGVDSTLKIQPAKLEDSAVYLCASSQSYEQYFGPGTRLTVT.

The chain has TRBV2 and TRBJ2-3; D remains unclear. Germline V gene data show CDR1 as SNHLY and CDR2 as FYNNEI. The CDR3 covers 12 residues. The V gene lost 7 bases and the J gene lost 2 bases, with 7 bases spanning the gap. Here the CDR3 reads CASNIFTDTQYF. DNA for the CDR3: TGTGCCAGCAACATATTCACAGATACGCAGTATTTT.

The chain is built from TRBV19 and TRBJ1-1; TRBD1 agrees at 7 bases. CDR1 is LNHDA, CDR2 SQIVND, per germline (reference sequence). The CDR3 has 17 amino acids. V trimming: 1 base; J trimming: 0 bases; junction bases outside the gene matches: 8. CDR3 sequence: CASSIADRVGMNTEAFF. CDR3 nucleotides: TGTGCCAGTAGTATAGCCGACAGGGTTGGAATGAACACTGAAGCTTTCTTT.

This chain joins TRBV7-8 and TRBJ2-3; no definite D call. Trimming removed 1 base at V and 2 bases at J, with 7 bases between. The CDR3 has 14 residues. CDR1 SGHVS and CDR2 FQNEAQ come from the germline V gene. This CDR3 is CASSLGRATDTQYF. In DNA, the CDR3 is TGTGCCAGCAGCTTAGGTCGGGCCACAGATACGCAGTATTTT.

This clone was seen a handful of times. The CDR3 protein is CASSRQGRVTDTQYF. The CDR3 bases are TGTGCCAGCAGTCGACAGGGCAGGGTCACAGATACGCAGTATTTT. V usage is TRBV6-1 and J usage is TRBJ2-3; 7 nucleotides match TRBD1. The CDR3 has 15 amino acids. V was pared by 5 bases and J by 2 bases, with 7 bases of the junction left unmatched. Germline V gives CDR1 MNHNS, CDR2 SASEGT.

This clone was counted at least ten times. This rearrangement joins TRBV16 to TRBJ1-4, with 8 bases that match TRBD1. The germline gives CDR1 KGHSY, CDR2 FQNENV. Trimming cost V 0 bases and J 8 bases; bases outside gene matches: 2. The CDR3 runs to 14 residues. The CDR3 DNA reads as TGTGCCAGCAGCCAATCGCGGGACAGGGAAAAACTGTTTTTT. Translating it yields CASSQSRDREKLFF.

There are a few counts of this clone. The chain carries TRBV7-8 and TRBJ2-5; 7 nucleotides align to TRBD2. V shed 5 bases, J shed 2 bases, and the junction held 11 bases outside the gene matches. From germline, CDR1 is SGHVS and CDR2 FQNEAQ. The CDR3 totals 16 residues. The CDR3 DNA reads TGTGCCAGCAGCAGGATGGTGGCTAGCGGTCAAGAGACCCAGTACTTC. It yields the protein CASSRMVASGQETQYF.

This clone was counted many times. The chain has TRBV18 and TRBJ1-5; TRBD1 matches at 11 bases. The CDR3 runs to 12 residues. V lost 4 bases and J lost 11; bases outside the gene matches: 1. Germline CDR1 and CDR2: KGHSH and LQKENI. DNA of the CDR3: TGTGCCAGCTCACGGGACAGGGGGTCCCAGCATTTT. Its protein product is CASSRDRGSQHF.

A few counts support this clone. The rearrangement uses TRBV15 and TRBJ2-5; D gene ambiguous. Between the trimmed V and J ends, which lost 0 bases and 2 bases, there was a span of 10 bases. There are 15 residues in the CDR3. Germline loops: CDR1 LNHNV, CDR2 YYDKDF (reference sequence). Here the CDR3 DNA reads TGTGCCACCAGCAGAGATCTAAGAAGGCAAGAGACCCAGTACTTC. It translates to CATSRDLRRQETQYF.

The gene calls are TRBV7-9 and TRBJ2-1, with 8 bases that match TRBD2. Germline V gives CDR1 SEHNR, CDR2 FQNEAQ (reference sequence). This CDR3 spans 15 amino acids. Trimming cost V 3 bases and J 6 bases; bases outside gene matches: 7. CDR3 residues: CASSFVRGGPNEQFF. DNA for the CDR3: TGTGCCAGCAGCTTCGTACGGGGGGGCCCCAATGAGCAGTTCTTC. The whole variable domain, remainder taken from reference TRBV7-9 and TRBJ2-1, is DTGVSQNPRHKITKRGQNVTFRCDPISEHNRLYWYRQTLGQGPEFLTYFQNEAQLEKSRLLSDRFSAERPKGSFSTLEIQRTEQGDSAMYLCASSFVRGGPNEQFFGPGTRLTVL.

This CDR3 reads CASSLERGWGNQPQHF. The CDR3 bases are TGTGCCAGCAGCTTAGAGCGGGGATGGGGCAATCAGCCCCAGCATTTT. The chain couples TRBV7-8 to TRBJ1-5, with D uncertain. The CDR3 is made up of 16 amino acids. CDR1 and CDR2 from the germline V gene are SGHVS and FQNEAQ. V was clipped by 1 base and J by 2 bases, with 12 bases between them.